Below are 5 T cell receptor beta chains sequenced from a single sample in a study of siplizumab effects on memory and regulatory T cells. Sequencing used immunoSEQ multiplex PCR; TCRdb keeps in-frame clones, though not all of them. This table has over 100,000 clones, around 90% appearing once. Source material: Tregs sorted from blood. The receptors here all came from a human donor in good health.

This clone was recorded only once. The CDR3 is CASRTGNYGYTF. The CDR3 DNA sequence: TGTGCCAGCAGGACAGGGAACTATGGCTACACCTTC. This chain connects TRBV6-5 to TRBJ1-2, with 7 nucleotides matching TRBD1. This CDR3 comprises 12 residues. With 6 bases clipped from V and 2 bases from J, the junction kept 0 bases outside the gene matches. Germline V gene sequence: CDR1 MNHEY, CDR2 SVGAGI.

This clone occurred once. The same CDR3 is also encoded by other DNA sequences in this sample. The chain employs TRBV2 and TRBJ2-5; D ambiguous. Trimming pared 7 bases from V and 2 bases from J, leaving 5 bases between. The V gene's germline CDR1 is SNHLY and CDR2 FYNNEI. This CDR3 comprises 11 residues. CDR3 nucleotide sequence: TGTGCCAGCACCCTTCAAGAGACCCAGTACTTC. Translating gives CASTLQETQYF.

The rearrangement joins TRBV19 to TRBJ2-2; D may be TRBD1 (5 bases). Germline V gene sequence: CDR1 LNHDA, CDR2 SQIVND (reference sequence). With 3 bases removed from V and 4 bases from J, the gap between germline ends came to 6 bases. The CDR3 has 13 residues. The DNA for the CDR3 is TGTGCCAGTAGTATGACAGTCACCGGGGAGCTGTTTTTT. It yields the protein CASSMTVTGELFF.

This clone has more than one count but fewer than ten. The chain uses TRBV5-1 and TRBJ1-2; TRBD1 matches at 10 bases. The CDR3 extends over 15 amino acids. The V gene end was trimmed by 1 base and the J gene end by 5 bases; junction bases not matched to a gene: 5. Germline CDR1 reads SGHRS; CDR2 reads YFSETQ. The CDR3 region is CASSLFEGQGYGYTF. DNA for the CDR3: TGCGCCAGCAGCTTGTTTGAGGGACAGGGGTATGGCTACACCTTC.

This clone was seen more than once but under ten times. The rearrangement joins TRBV9 to TRBJ1-2, with D hard to call. The ends were cut back, 0 bases at V and 5 bases at J, with 5 bases in the middle. This CDR3 region has 12 residues. The germline V gene encodes CDR1 SGDLS and CDR2 YYNGEE. DNA of the CDR3: TGTGCCAGCAGCGTAGATGAGTATGGCTACACCTTC. Translated: CASSVDEYGYTF.